This T cell receptor (beta chain) was captured by sequencing in a study of blood T cell repertoires in COVID-19. Study overall: Acute-phase and convalescent COVID-19 samples originated in the United States, Italy and Spain. Sample material is recorded as cDNA or gDNA derived from T cells, B-cell-depleted T cells, or PBMCs.

This CDR3 is built from 14 residues. The ends lost 10 bases at V and 7 bases at J; junction bases unmatched: 12. Germline V lookup: CDR1 MDHEN, CDR2 SYDVKM. The authors' processing: Amplification from reference gene primers served as the basis for estimated nucleated cell counts. The repertoire was sequenced with immunoSEQ multiplex PCR; TCRdb's copy has only in-frame clones and lacks some. From that table come the V and J calls and clone size; the DNA was used to work out D and trimming. The data show under 100,000 clones, roughly 92% seen once. The V gene is TRBV28, the J gene TRBJ1-5; 8 bases align to TRBD1. The sequence was collected from a woman aged 55 to 70 with active COVID-19. The sequencing sample was made of peripheral blood. CDR3 amino acids: CATRTTTGVQPQHF. The CDR3 DNA is TGTGCCACCCGAACGACGACAGGGGTGCAGCCCCAGCATTTT.